This T cell receptor (beta chain) was identified in a study of blood T cell repertoires in COVID-19 (dated by TCRdb to 2020 to 2021). Broadly, across the study: Collaborator samples came from the United States, Italy and Spain and covered acute and convalescent phases of COVID-19. The dataset comprised deeply sampled blood TCRbeta repertoires from subjects exposed to, actively infected with, or recovered from COVID-19. Samples came from the ongoing ImmuneRACE study (first 160 participants) plus 1,254 subjects from 6 global collaborators. A de-identified subject ID, COVID-19 status, age in years and sex were almost always included in the sample metadata. HLA class I and class II types, where available, came from metadata supplied by the sample provider rather than from assay-based typing. The repertoires were released in a freely available public database intended as a resource for research on the immune response to SARS-CoV-2. The material from the prospective study consisted of cDNA or gDNA derived from T cells, B-cell-depleted T cells, or PBMCs.

About this clone: The clone's antigen remains unknown. Per-base quality was not reported, and no clone a single base away is much larger than it.

TCRbeta CDR3 regions were amplified from genomic DNA using the immunoSEQ Assay, a bias-controlled multiplex PCR. Concerning the study's data processing: Within the assay, amplification of reference gene primers was used to estimate how many nucleated cells each sample contained. To quantify the absolute abundance of each unique TCRbeta CDR3 rearrangement, sequence reads were collapsed and filtered. For each sample, productive Simpson clonality was calculated by taking the square root of Simpson's diversity index across productive rearrangements. The source is immuneACCESS, and TCRdb retained only in-frame sequences with V and J called. Part of the clones is not carried over; for the studies checked, unresolved V genes explain less than half of this, and the remainder is unexplained. D and trimming come from the DNA, and the V and J calls and clone size come from that table. For this sample the table gives about 230,000 clones, of which roughly 82% were detected only once. The ten largest clones capture about 2% of the sample.

General study outcomes and caveats: Clinical and demographic metadata were provided uncurated, with the amount varying by source and participant.

V is clipped by 2 bases and J by 0 bases, and the sequence between their germline boundaries is 8 bases long. CDR1 and CDR2, looked up from the germline V gene, are MGHRA and YSYEKL. From the cysteine up to the phenylalanine, the CDR3 has a length of 15 residues. Just CDR3 DNA is preserved here, 45 bases in frame from base 1. Samples from volunteer blood donors who had recovered from COVID-19 were contributed by a second Seattle source. Collaborating institutions collected whole blood in K2EDTA tubes following their own protocols. Collaborator samples were shipped for TCRbeta analysis as frozen whole blood, isolated PBMCs, or DNA extracted from either sample type.

The TCR sequence derives from a man aged 35-49 years who had recovered from COVID-19. The chain couples TRBV4-1 to TRBJ2-4, with no confidently assigned D gene. The sample taken for sequencing was peripheral blood. The DNA sequence is as follows: TGCGCCAGCAGCCAATCGGTCATAGCCAAAAACATTCAGTACTTC. This encodes CASSQSVIAKNIQYF.